This T cell receptor (beta chain) originates from a study of follicular helper T cells after annual influenza vaccination. Across the study: Across the 2013-2014, 2014-2015 and 2015-2016 vaccination seasons, some subjects were resampled. Study results and caveats: Each annual vaccination recalled recurring oligoclonal ICOS+CD38+ cTfh clonotypes. Change in circulating plasmablasts correlated with ICOS+CD38+ cTfh clonality change. Day 7 ICOS+CD38+ clones later appeared mostly in ICOS-CD38- cTfh.

Trimming removed 9 bases from V and 1 base from J, with 19 bases in between. CDR3 length: 15 amino acids. The germline V gene encodes CDR1 SGHNT and CDR2 YYREEE (reference sequence). This sample's time point: 2015-2016 season, pre-vaccination. With regard to this clone: What it recognizes is unknown.

Repertoires were generated with immunoSEQ multiplex PCR, while TCRdb's copy carries only in-frame clones and drops some. In the table there are some 12,000 clones, 80% of which are singletons. This rearrangement joins TRBV5-4 to TRBJ1-1; no clear D. The sequenced sample was CXCR5+ CD38- circulating T follicular helper cells from blood, obtained on the day of influenza vaccination. Subset of the sample: circulating Tfh, non-naive CD4+CXCR5+PD-1+ (ICOS+CD38+ or ICOS-CD38-). This TCR was sampled from an adult who received the influenza vaccine. The DNA for the CDR3 is TGTGCCACCAGACCGGAGAACATAAGGAACACTGAAGCTTTCTTT. Residues: CATRPENIRNTEAFF.